This TCR beta chain came from a study of regulatory dendritic cells for organ transplantation. Study observations and caveats: Among resting subsets, memory CD8+ cells contained the most alloreactive clonotypes. Naive CD4+ and CD8+ repertoires were highly diverse; memory CD8+ was most oligoclonal. Memory CD8+ clonal expansion seemed more limited with regulatory than mature dendritic cells.

Details on this clone: Its antigen is not known.

Only in-frame clones appear in the TCRdb table, and some are missing; sequencing was by immunoSEQ multiplex PCR. The sample lists 25,000 to 30,000 clones; approximately 77% were seen once. Looked up from germline, CDR1 is MNHEY and CDR2 is SMNVEV (reference sequence). This CDR3 has 16 residues. Trimming took 4 bases from V and 4 from J, leaving 19 bases between them. Input material: naive CD8+ T cells from blood. Specified subset: CD45RA+ naive T cells. The chain has TRBV27 and TRBJ1-1; TRBD1 is a possible D gene (6 bases). This clonotype was obtained from a human donor in good health. The CDR3 DNA is TGTGCCAGCAGTTCTTATGCACAGGGCCGGGGCACTGAAGCTTTCTTT. Its protein is CASSSYAQGRGTEAFF.